These 12 T cell receptor beta chains were sequenced from one sample in a study of blood T cells in healthy people across ages (dated by TCRdb to between 2014 and 2017). The library was made by 5' RACE. Instrument used: Illumina HiSeq 2500. A second PCR of about 7 to 12 cycles was performed with a sample-barcoded 5' primer and a J-beta primer mix. TCRdb reprocessed the public reads (quality trimming at Q25 with fastp, clone calling with MiXCR) and kept in-frame beta chains. Here each entry gathers all rows of one CDR3 protein and keeps the most common genes and DNA. For this sample there are hundreds of thousands of distinct CDR3 sequences; 20% to 30% appear just once. Jointly, the top ten make up 9.4% of the sample. The sample also formed part of further work on T cells of mothers and their children.

The sample comprised blood. The origin of the receptors is a boy younger than 18 in good health.

This clonotype was seen only a few times. V gene TRBV7-8 combines with J gene TRBJ1-1; no firm D call. The CDR3 is made up of 17 amino acids. Germline CDR1 and CDR2: SGHVS and FQNEAQ. Trimming took off 3 bases at V and 1 base at J, with 18 bases between the two ends. The DNA of the CDR3 is TGTGCCAGCAGCTTCGAGATTCGCGCGGGCCAGAACACTGAAGCTTTCTTT. Its translation: CASSFEIRAGQNTEAFF.

V usage is TRBV7-9 and J usage is TRBJ2-5; D may match TRBD1 or TRBD2 (6 bases each). This CDR3 contains 15 residues. Germline loops: CDR1 SEHNR, CDR2 FQNEAQ (reference sequence). Trimming cost V 5 bases and J 9 bases, with 22 bases left between them. As DNA, the CDR3 is TGTGCCAGCAGCACCGCGGAGGGGGACCCCGAGGCCCAGTACTTC. Protein product: CASSTAEGDPEAQYF. The full variable domain, with the rest looked up from reference TRBV7-9 and TRBJ2-5, is DTGVSQNPRHKITKRGQNVTFRCDPISEHNRLYWYRQTLGQGPEFLTYFQNEAQLEKSRLLSDRFSAERPKGSFSTLEIQRTEQGDSAMYLCASSTAEGDPEAQYFGPGTRLLVL.

This sequence joins TRBV29-1 and TRBJ1-1; perhaps TRBD1 as D (5 bases). V lost 7 bases and J 3 bases, leaving 12 bases between the germline ends. The CDR3 runs to 12 residues. CDR1 SQVTM and CDR2 ANQGSEA come from the germline V gene. CDR3 nucleotides: TGCAGCGCCGATGTGGGGGACACTGAAGCTTTCTTT. Translation: CSADVGDTEAFF.

This clonotype was counted a few times. This chain links TRBV28 with TRBJ2-7; D perhaps matches TRBD2 (5 bases). In germline, CDR1 is MDHEN, CDR2 SYDVKM. The CDR3 has 14 residues. V lost 2 bases and J lost 5, with 13 bases in between. CDR3: CASSLEDFPHEQYF. CDR3 DNA sequence: TGTGCCAGCAGTTTAGAGGACTTCCCCCACGAGCAGTACTTC.

The J gene is TRBJ2-7, the V gene TRBV15; D not resolved. The CDR3 runs 13 residues. Germline-derived CDR1 and CDR2 are LNHNV and YYDKDF (reference sequence). The germline V and J ends were trimmed by 4 bases and 0 bases, with 7 bases remaining between them. CDR3 sequence reads: CATSMSSSYEQYF. CDR3 sequence (DNA): TGTGCCACCAGCATGTCTAGCTCCTACGAGCAGTACTTC.

The chain joins TRBV6-2 or TRBV6-3 to TRBJ2-7; possibly TRBD2 for D (6 bases). The CDR3 has 13 residues. Between the trimmed V and J ends, which lost 7 bases and 1 base, there was a span of 11 bases. The germline V gene has CDR1 MNHEY and CDR2 SVGEGT. In DNA form, the CDR3 reads TGTGCCAGCATGGGCGGGAATTCCTACGAGCAGTACTTC. This sequence encodes CASMGGNSYEQYF.

This clonotype showed up just a few times. CDR3 bases: TGCGCCAGCAGCTTGGCCGACGGGAATGAGCAGTTCTTC. Its translation: CASSLADGNEQFF. The rearrangement links TRBV5-1 to TRBJ2-1; D uncertain. The CDR3 is 13 amino acids. V was trimmed by 0 bases and J by 7 bases, leaving 8 bases between them. Germline CDR1 reads SGHRS; CDR2 reads YFSETQ.

This clonotype was counted a few times. V gene TRBV6-1 combines with J gene TRBJ1-4; no clear D. This CDR3 spans 12 amino acids. Per germline, CDR1 MNHNS and CDR2 SASEGT. V was trimmed by 5 bases and J by 14 bases, leaving 15 bases between them. The CDR3 here is CASSQSGEWLFF. The CDR3, as DNA: TGTGCCAGCAGTCAAAGCGGGGAGTGGCTGTTTTTT.

The chain's CDR3 is CASRGGSNTGELFF. In nucleotides, the CDR3 is TGTGCCAGCAGAGGGGGCTCGAACACCGGGGAGCTGTTTTTT. The rearrangement links TRBV6-4 to TRBJ2-2; the match to TRBD1 covers 7 bases. Germline loops: CDR1 MRHNA, CDR2 SNTAGT. The V and J ends lost 6 bases and 0 bases, in that order; junction bases with no gene match: 1. The CDR3 contains 14 residues.

The chain combines TRBV10-2 with TRBJ2-1, with 7 bases lining up with TRBD2. Trimming at V came to 5 bases and at J to 9 bases, leaving 4 bases not matched to a gene. The germline gives CDR1 WSHSY, CDR2 SAAADI. The CDR3 has 12 amino acids. In nucleotides, the CDR3 is TGCGCCAGCAGTCGGATAGCGGGTGAGCAGTTCTTC. This sequence encodes CASSRIAGEQFF.

The V and J genes are TRBV29-1 and TRBJ2-3; 13 bases are shared with TRBD2. The CDR3 extends over 15 amino acids. Trimming removed 7 bases from V and 2 bases from J; junction bases left unmatched: 6. From germline, CDR1 is SQVTM and CDR2 ANQGSEA. CDR3: CSAGLAGDPTDTQYF. In DNA form, the CDR3 reads TGCAGCGCTGGACTAGCGGGAGATCCCACAGATACGCAGTATTTT.

This clonotype was seen only a few times. A read error may account for a junction end that differs from germline. This chain uses TRBV7-8 with TRBJ2-6, with D maybe TRBD2 (6 bases). The CDR3 is 14 amino acids. Per the germline V gene, CDR1 is SGHVS and CDR2 is FQNEAQ. DNA of the CDR3: TGTGCCAGCAGCCTAGCGTATGGGGCCAACGTCCTGACTTTC. Its translation is CASSLAYGANVLTF.